This T cell receptor beta chain was identified during a study of shared clonotypes between healthy human individuals. The V and J ends lost 0 bases and 4 bases respectively, with 10 bases between them. The CDR3 has 14 amino acids. Germline V CDR1 and CDR2: SQVTM, ANQGSEA. Sequenced by immunoSEQ multiplex PCR; TCRdb stores in-frame clones only, minus some. The data contain 450,000 to 500,000 clones, around 80% of them singletons. V usage is TRBV29-1 and J usage is TRBJ2-1; D perhaps matches TRBD1 (6 bases). The source is a middle-aged woman in good health. Some clones in this sample may be carry-over from other donors' samples. Sequencing input: PBMCs. CDR3 DNA: TGCAGCGTTGAAGAATGGCAGGGGTACAATGAGCAGTTCTTC. Protein sequence: CSVEEWQGYNEQFF.